The T cell receptor (beta chain) under discussion was sequenced for a study of spatial heterogeneity in lung cancer. Whole-study context: Fewer alpha-chain than beta-chain sequences were consistently detected. A strong correlation was found between TCR transcript counts in tumor regions and a T cell module score derived from matched bulk RNA-seq.

This clonotype was detected a few times. Its antigen is not known. As for time point: sample taken at primary tumor resection. No cell sorting; template was whole RNA from tumor, lung tissue or PBMC. From the 5' RACE reads, TCRdb called clonotypes with MiXCR, one entry per CDR3 protein. The table shows about 5,000 distinct CDR3 sequences, with less than 15% occurring only once. General observations from the study: Tumor T-cell coverage was an estimated 7% or so for alpha and approximately 12% for beta chains. Mutation tallies in tumors tracked expanded intratumoral alpha and beta TCR counts.

The germline V gene encodes CDR1 SEHNR and CDR2 FQNEAQ (reference sequence). The length of the CDR3 is 16 residues. V lost 5 bases to trimming and J lost 5 bases; unmatched junction nucleotides: 11. The sample here was lung tumor tissue, taken at surgery. The rearrangement links TRBV7-9 to TRBJ2-3, with 9 nucleotides matching TRBD2. The source is a female donor with early-stage non-small cell lung cancer. CDR3 protein: CASSLLASGGIDTQYF. The CDR3 region has the DNA TGTGCCAGCAGCCTCCTGGCGAGCGGGGGGATAGATACGCAGTATTTT.